A selection of T cell receptor beta chains follows, all from one sample in a study of shared clonotypes between healthy human individuals. The data were produced by immunoSEQ multiplex PCR, yet TCRdb's version contains in-frame clones alone and is incomplete. The table lists under 850,000 clones, over 90% of them singletons. The specimen sequenced was naive CD8+ T cells sorted from blood. These receptors all stem from a young man in good health. The CDR3 runs from the conserved cysteine through the conserved F or W. D genes are given only for firm matches. Size is stated for part of the rows, as once, few or many counts, or as a class when the clone is expanded.

TRBV9	TRBJ2-1	.	TRBD2	TGTGCCAGCAGCGTTAGCGGGAGTGTGTCCTACAATGAGCAGTTCTTC	CASSVSGSVSYNEQFF
TRBV7-6	TRBJ1-1	.	.	TGTGCCAGCAGCGGACGACAGGACAAGAACACTGAAGCTTTCTTT	CASSGRQDKNTEAFF
TRBV13	TRBJ2-7	.	TRBD2	TGTGCCAGCAGCTCTGGGACTAGCGGGAGGTACGAGCAGTACTTC	CASSSGTSGRYEQYF
TRBV27	TRBJ2-1	.	TRBD1	TGTGCCAGCTTCGGGACAGAACAATACAATGAGCAGTTCTTC	CASFGTEQYNEQFF
TRBV13	TRBJ2-5	.	TRBD2	TGTGCCAGCAGCTTGCGGACTAGCGGAAAAGAGACCCAGTACTTC	CASSLRTSGKETQYF
TRBV7-8	TRBJ2-1	.	.	TGTGCCAGCAGCTTACCGAGCTCCTACAATGAGCAGTTCTTC	CASSLPSSYNEQFF
TRBV6-6	TRBJ2-3	.	TRBD2	TGTGCCAGCTTGACTAGCGGAGTAACAGATACGCAGTATTTT	CASLTSGVTDTQYF
TRBV7-2	TRBJ2-3	.	TRBD2	TGTGCCAGCAGCTTTTCGGGGGGTCGAGATACGCAGTATTTT	CASSFSGGRDTQYF
TRBV13	TRBJ2-4	.	.	TGTGCCAGCAGCTCCACGGGTCTAGCCAAAAACATTCAGTACTTC	CASSSTGLAKNIQYF
TRBV19	TRBJ2-7	.	TRBD1	TGTGCCACTCGGACAGGACTCTACGAGCAGTACTTC	CATRTGLYEQYF
TRBV5-6	TRBJ2-1	.	.	TGTGCCAGCAAACTCTTAAGGTCCTACAATGAGCAGTTCTTC	CASKLLRSYNEQFF
TRBV7-9	TRBJ1-1	.	.	TGTGCCAGCAGCTATTCTGGAGATGAAGCTTTCTTT	CASSYSGDEAFF
TRBV28	TRBJ2-1	.	TRBD1	TGTGCCAGCACCGGGACAGACTCCTACAATGAGCAGTTCTTC	CASTGTDSYNEQFF
TRBV19	TRBJ1-2	.	.	TGTGCCCTTCTGGGGGATGGCTACACCTTC	CALLGDGYTF
TRBV7-2	TRBJ2-6	.	.	TGTGCCAGCAGCTTAATGGGGATGAGCTCTGGGGCCAACGTCCTGACTTTC	CASSLMGMSSGANVLTF
TRBV27	TRBJ2-3	.	.	TGTGCCAGCAGTTTTTTACCCCCAAAAGATACGCAGTATTTT	CASSFLPPKDTQYF
TRBV9	TRBJ1-4	once	.	TGTGCCAGCAGCGCCGGAGGGGCAACTAATGAAAAACTGTTTTTT	CASSAGGATNEKLFF
TRBV5-1	TRBJ2-1	.	.	TGCGCCAGCACCCTTGGGGGCAGGGACGCTTACAATGAGCAGTTCTTC	CASTLGGRDAYNEQFF
TRBV2	TRBJ2-5	.	TRBD1	TGTGCCAGCAGGGATGGGACAGCATGGAGGCAAGAGACCCAGTACTTC	CASRDGTAWRQETQYF
TRBV7-9	TRBJ2-3	.	.	TGTGCCAGCTTCCAGGAGGGCCGTGCAGATACGCAGTATTTT	CASFQEGRADTQYF
TRBV19	TRBJ2-1	.	TRBD2	TGTGCCAGTAGTGCAGCGGGACTAGCGTACAATGAGCAGTTCTTC	CASSAAGLAYNEQFF
TRBV7-9	TRBJ2-2	.	.	TGTGCCAGCAGTTCGACTGTGACCGGGGAGCTGTTTTTT	CASSSTVTGELFF
TRBV19	TRBJ2-2	.	.	TGTGCCAGTAGTATAACATTTCACAGGGCCTGGGAGCTGTTTTTT	CASSITFHRAWELFF
TRBV10-2	TRBJ1-5	.	.	TGCGCCAGCAGTAAACAGGGATCTCTCAATAGCAATCAGCCCCAGCATTTT	CASSKQGSLNSNQPQHF
TRBV4-1	TRBJ2-3	.	TRBD1	TGCGCCAGCAGCCAAGTGGGTACAGGGGGAACAGATACGCAGTATTTT	CASSQVGTGGTDTQYF
TRBV2	TRBJ2-1	.	.	TGTGCCAGCAGTGTCATTGATGAGCAGTTCTTC	CASSVIDEQFF
TRBV28	TRBJ2-7	.	.	TGTGCCAGCAGAGGCCCCGCCCCCGAGCAGTACTTC	CASRGPAPEQYF